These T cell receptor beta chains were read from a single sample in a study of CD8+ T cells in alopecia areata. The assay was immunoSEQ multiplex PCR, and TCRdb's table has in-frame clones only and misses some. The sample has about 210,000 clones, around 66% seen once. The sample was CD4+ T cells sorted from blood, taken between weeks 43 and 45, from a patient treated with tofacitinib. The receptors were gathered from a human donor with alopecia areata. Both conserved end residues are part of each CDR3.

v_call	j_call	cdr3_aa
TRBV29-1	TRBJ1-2	CSVDTGPPNYGYTF
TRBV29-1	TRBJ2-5	CSAPGPSLETQYF
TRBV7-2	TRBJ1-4	CASSSAGTVNEKLFF
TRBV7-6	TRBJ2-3	CASSSVRADTQYF
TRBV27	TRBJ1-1	CASSPKVNTEAFF
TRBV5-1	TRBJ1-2	CASSLGLGNYGYTF
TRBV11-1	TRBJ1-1	CASSAQSSNTEAFF
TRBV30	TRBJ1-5	CACGSQGLNQPQHF
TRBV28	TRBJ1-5	CASSSRGLVNQPQHF
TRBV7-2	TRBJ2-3	CASSSYSGEDTQYF
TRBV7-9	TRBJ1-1	CASSPGLPNTEAFF
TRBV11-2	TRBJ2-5	CASRPGAGGETQYF
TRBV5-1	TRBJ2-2	CASSPPPGELFF
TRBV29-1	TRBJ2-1	CSVTPQGLSSYNEQFF
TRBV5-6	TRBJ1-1	CASSFLGTGTKAFF
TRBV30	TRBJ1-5	CAWSVGTGEQPQHF
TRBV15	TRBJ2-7	CATSRDEGQGYEQYF
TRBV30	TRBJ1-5	CAWTSGTASQPQHF
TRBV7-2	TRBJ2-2	CASSGFPGPRGTGELFF
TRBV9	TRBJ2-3	CASSVVKRGFMNTQYF
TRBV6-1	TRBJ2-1	CASSEGKGAYNEQFF
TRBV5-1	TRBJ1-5	CASSSGTGNQPQHF